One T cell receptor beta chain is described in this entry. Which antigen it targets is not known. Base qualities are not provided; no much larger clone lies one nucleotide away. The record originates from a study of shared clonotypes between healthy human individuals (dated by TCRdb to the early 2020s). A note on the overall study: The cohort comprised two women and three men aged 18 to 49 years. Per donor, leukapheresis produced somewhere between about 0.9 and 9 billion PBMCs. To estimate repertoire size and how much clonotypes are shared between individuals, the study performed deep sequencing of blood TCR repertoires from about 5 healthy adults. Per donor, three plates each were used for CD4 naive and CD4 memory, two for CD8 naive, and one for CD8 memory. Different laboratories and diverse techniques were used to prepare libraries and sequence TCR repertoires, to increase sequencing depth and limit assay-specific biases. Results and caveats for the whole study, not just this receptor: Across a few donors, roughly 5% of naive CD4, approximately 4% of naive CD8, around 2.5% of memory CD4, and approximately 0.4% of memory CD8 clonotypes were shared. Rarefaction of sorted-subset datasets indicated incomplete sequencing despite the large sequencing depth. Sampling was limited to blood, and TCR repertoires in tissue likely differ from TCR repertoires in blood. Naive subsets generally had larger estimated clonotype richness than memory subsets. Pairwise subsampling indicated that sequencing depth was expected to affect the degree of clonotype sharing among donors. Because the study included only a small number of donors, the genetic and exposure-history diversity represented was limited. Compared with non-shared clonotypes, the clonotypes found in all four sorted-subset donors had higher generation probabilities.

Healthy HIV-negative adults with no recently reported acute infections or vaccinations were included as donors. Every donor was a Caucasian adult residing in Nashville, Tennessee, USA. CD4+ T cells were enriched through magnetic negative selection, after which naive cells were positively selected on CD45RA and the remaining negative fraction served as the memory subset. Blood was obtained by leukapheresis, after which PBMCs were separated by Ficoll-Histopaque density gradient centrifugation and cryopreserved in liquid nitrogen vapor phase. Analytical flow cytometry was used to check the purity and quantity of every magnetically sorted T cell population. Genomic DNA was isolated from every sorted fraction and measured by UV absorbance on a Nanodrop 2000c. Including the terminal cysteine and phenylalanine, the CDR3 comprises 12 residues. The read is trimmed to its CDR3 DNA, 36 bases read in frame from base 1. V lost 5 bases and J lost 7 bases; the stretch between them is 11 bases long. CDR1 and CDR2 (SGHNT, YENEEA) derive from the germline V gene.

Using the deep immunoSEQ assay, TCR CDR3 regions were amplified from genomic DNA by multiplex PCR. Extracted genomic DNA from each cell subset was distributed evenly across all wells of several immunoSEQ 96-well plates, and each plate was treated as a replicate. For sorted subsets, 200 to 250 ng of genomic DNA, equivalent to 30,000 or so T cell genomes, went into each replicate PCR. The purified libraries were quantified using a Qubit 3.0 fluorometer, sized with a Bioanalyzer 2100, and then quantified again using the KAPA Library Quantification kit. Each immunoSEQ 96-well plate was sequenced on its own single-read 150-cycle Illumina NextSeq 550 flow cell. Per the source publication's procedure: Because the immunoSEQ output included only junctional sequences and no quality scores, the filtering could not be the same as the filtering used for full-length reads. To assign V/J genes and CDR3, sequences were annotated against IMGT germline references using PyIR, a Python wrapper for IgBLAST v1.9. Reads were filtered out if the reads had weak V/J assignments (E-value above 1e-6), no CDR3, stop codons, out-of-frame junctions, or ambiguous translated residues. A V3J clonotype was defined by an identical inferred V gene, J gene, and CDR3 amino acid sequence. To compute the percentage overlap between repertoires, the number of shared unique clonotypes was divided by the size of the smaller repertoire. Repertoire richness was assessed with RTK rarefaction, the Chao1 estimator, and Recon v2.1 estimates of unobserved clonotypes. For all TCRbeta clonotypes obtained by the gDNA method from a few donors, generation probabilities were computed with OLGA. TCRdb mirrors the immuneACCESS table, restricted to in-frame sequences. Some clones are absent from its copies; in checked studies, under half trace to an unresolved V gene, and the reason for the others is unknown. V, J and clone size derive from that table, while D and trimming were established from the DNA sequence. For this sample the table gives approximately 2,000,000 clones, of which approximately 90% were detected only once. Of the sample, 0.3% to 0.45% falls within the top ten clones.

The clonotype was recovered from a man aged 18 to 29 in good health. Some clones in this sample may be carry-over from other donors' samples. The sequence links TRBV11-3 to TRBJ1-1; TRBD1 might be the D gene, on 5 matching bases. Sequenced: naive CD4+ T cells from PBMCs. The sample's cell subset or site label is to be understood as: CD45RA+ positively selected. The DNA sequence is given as TGTGCCAGCAGCCTTACGGGGGGTGAAGCTTTCTTT. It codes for CASSLTGGEAFF. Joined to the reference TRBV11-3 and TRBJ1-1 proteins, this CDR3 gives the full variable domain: EAGVVQSPRYKIIEKKQPVAFWCNPISGHNTLYWYLQNLGQGPELLIRYENEEAVDDSQLPKDRFSAERLKGVDSTLKIQPAELGDSAVYLCASSLTGGEAFFGQGTRLTVV.